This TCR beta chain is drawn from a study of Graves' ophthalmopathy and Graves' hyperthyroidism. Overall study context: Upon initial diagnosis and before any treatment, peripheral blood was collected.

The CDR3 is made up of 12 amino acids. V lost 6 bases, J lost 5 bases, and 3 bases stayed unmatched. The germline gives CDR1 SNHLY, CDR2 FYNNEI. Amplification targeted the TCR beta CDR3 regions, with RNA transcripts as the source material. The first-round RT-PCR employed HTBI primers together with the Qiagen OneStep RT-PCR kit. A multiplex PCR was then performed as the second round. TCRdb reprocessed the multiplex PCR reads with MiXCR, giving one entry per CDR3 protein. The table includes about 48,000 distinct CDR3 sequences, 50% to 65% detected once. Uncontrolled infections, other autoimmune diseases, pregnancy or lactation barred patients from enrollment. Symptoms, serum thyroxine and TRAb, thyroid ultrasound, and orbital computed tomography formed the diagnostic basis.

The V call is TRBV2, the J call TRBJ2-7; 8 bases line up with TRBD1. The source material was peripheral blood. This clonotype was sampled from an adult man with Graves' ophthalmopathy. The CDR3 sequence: CASRTGVHEQYF. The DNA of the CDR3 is TGTGCCAGCAGGACAGGGGTTCACGAGCAGTACTTC.